A single sample is the source of the 20 T cell receptor beta chains below, sequenced in a study of blood T cell repertoires in COVID-19. Libraries were prepared by immunoSEQ multiplex PCR; TCRdb keeps only in-frame clonotypes and omits some of them. The sample records around 130,000 clones, about 88% being singletons. Sequenced input: PBMCs or T cells enriched from blood (not recorded which). The origin of the receptors is a woman aged 45-59 years who had recovered from COVID-19.

This sequence joins TRBV10-2 and TRBJ1-3, with D tentatively TRBD1 (5 bases). The CDR3 consists of 14 residues. Trimming removed 7 bases at V and 2 bases at J, with 12 bases between. Germline CDR1 reads WSHSY; CDR2 reads SAAADI. The CDR3 DNA sequence: TGCGCCAGCAAAGACAGTTTGGCTGGAAACACCATATATTTT. Translating it yields CASKDSLAGNTIYF.

The chain carries TRBV23-1 and TRBJ2-7; 7 positions match TRBD2. TRBV23-1 is identified as an open reading frame with a role that is uncertain. Trimming cost V 0 bases and J 5 bases; bases outside gene matches: 16. The CDR3 runs to 18 residues. The CDR3 nucleotides are TGCGCCAGCAGTCAATCGGGGGGGACCAAAATGACCCCCCACGAGCAGTACTTC. Amino acids: CASSQSGGTKMTPHEQYF.

This chain joins TRBV6-5 and TRBJ1-1; possible D gene TRBD1, 5 bases. The CDR3 runs to 13 residues. Germline CDR1 is MNHEY and CDR2 is SVGAGI. Trimming shortened V by 7 bases and J by 6 bases, and 15 bases separated the two germline ends. The CDR3: CASIRGGSAEAFF. The CDR3, as DNA: TGTGCCAGCATAAGGGGCGGATCCGCTGAAGCTTTCTTT.

The chain is built from TRBV10-1 and TRBJ2-7; TRBD2 might be the D (5 bases). The CDR3 runs to 12 residues. From germline, CDR1 is WNHNN and CDR2 SYGVQD (reference sequence). The V end lost 8 bases, the J end lost 1 base, and 9 bases lay between the germline ends. This chain's CDR3 is CASRTGSYEQYF. The CDR3 DNA is TGCGCCAGCCGGACTGGGTCCTACGAGCAGTACTTC.

The chain uses TRBV5-4 and TRBJ1-3; 7 bases line up with TRBD1. The ends lost 4 bases at V and 4 bases at J; junction bases unmatched: 11. The CDR3 is made up of 16 amino acids. Per germline, CDR1 SGHNT and CDR2 YYREEE (reference sequence). CDR3 loop: CASSLAPQGSGNTIYF. Written as DNA, the CDR3 is TGTGCCAGCAGCCTGGCGCCACAGGGGTCCGGAAACACCATATATTTT.

This clone appeared once. This rearrangement joins TRBV7-8 to TRBJ2-5, with D perhaps TRBD1 (6 bases). Trimming removed 10 bases at V and 1 base at J, with 25 bases between. CDR1 and CDR2 (germline): SGHVS, FQNEAQ. The length of the CDR3 is 17 residues. CDR3 region: CATQGGHTDRTQETQYF. The CDR3 nucleotides read TGTGCCACCCAAGGGGGTCATACTGACAGGACCCAAGAGACCCAGTACTTC.

The rearrangement links TRBV2 to TRBJ1-1; 10 nucleotides match TRBD1. CDR3 length equals 15 residues. Germline V gene sequence: CDR1 SNHLY, CDR2 FYNNEI. The J segment lost 7 bases and the V segment lost 6 bases, leaving 11 bases of the junction unmatched. In DNA, the CDR3 is TGTGCCAGCAGGATAGGGGGACAGGGGACGAATGAAGCTTTCTTT. This translates into CASRIGGQGTNEAFF.

V is TRBV9 and J is TRBJ2-6; D remains ambiguous. Trimming removed 0 bases at V and 4 bases at J, with 14 bases between. The CDR3 covers 17 residues. Germline CDR1 is SGDLS and CDR2 is YYNGEE. CDR3 DNA sequence: TGTGCCAGCAGCGTAGTACCCCTATCTGCGGGGGCCAACGTCCTGACTTTC. Amino acids: CASSVVPLSAGANVLTF.

The V gene is TRBV27, the J gene TRBJ2-5; 9 nucleotides line up with TRBD1. The CDR3 covers 16 residues. The V segment lost 3 bases and the J segment 4 bases; nucleotides outside the gene matches: 9. CDR1 and CDR2 (germline): MNHEY, SMNVEV (reference sequence). The CDR3 DNA is TGTGCCAGCAGTTTTCTAGGACAGGGGCGCGGAGAGACCCAGTACTTC. As protein: CASSFLGQGRGETQYF.

This clone turned up a few times. The chain links TRBV12-5 to TRBJ1-5; D remains ambiguous. Per germline, CDR1 LGHNT and CDR2 FRNRAP. V lost 9 bases and J 7 bases, leaving 19 bases between the germline ends. The CDR3 sequence is 14 residues long. DNA of the CDR3: TGTGCTAGCGGCAATGGGCAGGTTGGACAGCCCCAGCATTTT. Translating it yields CASGNGQVGQPQHF.

This chain's CDR3 is CASSFGTGYEQYF. CDR3 nucleotide sequence: TGTGCCAGCAGCTTCGGGACAGGGTACGAGCAGTACTTC. The chain uses TRBV7-8 and TRBJ2-7, with TRBD1 matching over 9 bases. CDR1 and CDR2 from the germline V gene are SGHVS and FQNEAQ. This CDR3 spans 13 amino acids. The V gene end was trimmed by 3 bases and the J gene end by 4 bases; junction bases not matched to a gene: 1.

The rearrangement links TRBV18 to TRBJ1-5; TRBD1 matches at 9 bases. This CDR3 comprises 16 residues. J was trimmed by 4 bases and V by 3 bases; bases with no gene match: 7. The germline V gene has CDR1 KGHSH and CDR2 LQKENI. The DNA of the CDR3 is TGTGCCAGCTCACCCCCGGGACAGGGTGTTAATCAGCCCCAGCATTTT. This sequence encodes CASSPPGQGVNQPQHF.

CDR3 loop: CAWSITRVMNTEAFF. CDR3 coding DNA: TGTGCCTGGAGTATAACCAGGGTTATGAACACTGAAGCTTTCTTT. This chain joins TRBV30 and TRBJ1-1, with D perhaps matching TRBD1 (5 bases). Trimming stripped 2 bases from V and 0 bases from J, with 13 bases between. The CDR3 has 15 amino acids. Per the germline V gene, CDR1 is GTSNPN and CDR2 is SVGIG (reference sequence).

This rearrangement joins TRBV6-1 to TRBJ1-4, with D possibly matching TRBD1 (5 bases). V lost 2 bases, J lost 5 bases, and 6 bases lay in between. The CDR3 is made up of 13 amino acids. CDR1 MNHNS and CDR2 SASEGT come from the germline V gene. CDR3 loop: CASSERGNEKLFF. DNA of the CDR3: TGTGCCAGCAGTGAACGGGGGAATGAAAAACTGTTTTTT.

The chain joins TRBV7-2 to TRBJ2-1, with 9 nucleotides matching TRBD2. V trimming: 3 bases; J trimming: 6 bases; junction bases outside the gene matches: 6. The CDR3 consists of 15 residues. Germline V lookup: CDR1 SGHTA, CDR2 FQGNSA. CDR3 DNA: TGTGCCAGCAGCTTGGGCGGGGGGGGATTCAATGAGCAGTTCTTC. Amino acids: CASSLGGGGFNEQFF.

The chain is built from TRBV10-3 and TRBJ1-1, with 8 bases identical to TRBD1. This CDR3 spans 15 amino acids. Germline CDR1 ENHRY, CDR2 SYGVKD. V was clipped by 4 bases and J by 4 bases; unmatched bases: 8. CDR3 in DNA: TGTGCCATCAGTGTAACAGGGGGTCTGGGCACTGAAGCTTTCTTT. Protein: CAISVTGGLGTEAFF.

V is TRBV10-3 and J is TRBJ2-7; D not resolved. Germline values: CDR1 ENHRY, CDR2 SYGVKD. Trimming left V 0 bases short and J 6 bases short, with 15 bases between. The CDR3 spans 15 residues. The CDR3 spells CAISESAYEAPEQYF. The CDR3 DNA sequence: TGTGCCATCAGTGAGTCGGCTTACGAGGCCCCCGAGCAGTACTTC.

The chain combines TRBV7-2 with TRBJ2-7; the D gene is possibly TRBD1 (5 bases). This CDR3 has 15 amino acids. V lost 2 bases, J lost 0 bases, and 11 bases lay in between. CDR1 SGHTA and CDR2 FQGNSA come from the germline V gene. CDR3 amino acids: CASSLIRDSSYEQYF. The CDR3 bases are TGTGCCAGCAGCTTAATCCGTGACAGCTCCTACGAGCAGTACTTC.

This chain uses TRBV5-6 with TRBJ2-7; TRBD2 aligns across 15 bases. The CDR3 totals 15 residues. V shed 4 bases and J 3 bases; nucleotides not matched to a gene: 2. Germline CDR1 reads SGHDT; CDR2 reads YYEEEE. DNA of the CDR3: TGTGCCAGCAGCACGGGACTAGCGGGGGGCTACGAGCAGTACTTC. It is translated as CASSTGLAGGYEQYF.

This rearrangement joins TRBV30 to TRBJ2-7; a possible D gene is TRBD1 (6 bases). Germline V lookup: CDR1 GTSNPN, CDR2 SVGIG (reference sequence). The CDR3 runs to 12 residues. V lost 2 bases to trimming and J lost 4 bases, with 9 bases between them. In nucleotides, the CDR3 is TGTGCCTGGAGTATAACAGGGTACGAGCAGTACTTC. This encodes CAWSITGYEQYF.